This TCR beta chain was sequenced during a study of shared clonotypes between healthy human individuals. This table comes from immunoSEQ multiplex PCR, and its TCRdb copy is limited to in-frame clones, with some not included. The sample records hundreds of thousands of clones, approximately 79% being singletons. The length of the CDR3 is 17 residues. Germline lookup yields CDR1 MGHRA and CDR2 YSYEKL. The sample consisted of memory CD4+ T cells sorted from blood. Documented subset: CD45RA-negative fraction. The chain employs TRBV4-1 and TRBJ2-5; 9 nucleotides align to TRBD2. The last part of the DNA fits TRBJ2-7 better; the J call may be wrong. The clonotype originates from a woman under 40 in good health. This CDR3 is CASSQVDLGLATYEQYF. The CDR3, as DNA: TGCGCCAGCAGCCAAGTAGATTTGGGACTAGCCACCTACGAGCAGTACTTC.